A single sample is the source of the 9 T cell receptor beta chains below, sequenced in a study of cytomegalovirus exposure and HLA in healthy donors. The PCR used 60 Vbeta and 13 Jbeta primers. Generated by immunoSEQ multiplex PCR, the TCRdb table keeps only in-frame clones and is missing some. The sample records around 190,000 clones, around four fifths being singletons. Sequenced: PBMCs. These receptors all come from a man in his forties in good health and CMV-seropositive.

The rearrangement uses TRBV18 and TRBJ1-2, with TRBD1 identical over 7 bases. This CDR3 contains 18 residues. With V trimmed by 2 bases and J by 0 bases, 12 bases remained unmatched. The germline gives CDR1 KGHSH, CDR2 LQKENI. The CDR3 sequence is CASSPLQNDGTANYGYTF. DNA of the CDR3: TGTGCCAGCTCACCATTGCAGAACGATGGGACAGCTAACTATGGCTACACCTTC.

The chain combines TRBV7-6 with TRBJ2-5; 11 bases fit TRBD2. J was trimmed by 5 bases and V by 5 bases; bases with no gene match: 7. This CDR3 region has 15 residues. Germline assignment: CDR1 SGHVS and CDR2 FNYEAQ. The DNA of the CDR3 is TGTGCCAGCAGCGACCGGACTAGCGGGTTGGAGACCCAGTACTTC. This sequence encodes CASSDRTSGLETQYF.

The chain links TRBV5-1 to TRBJ2-1, with 9 nucleotides matching TRBD2. The germline CDR1 and CDR2 sequences are SGHRS and YFSETQ. Germline trimming cut 0 bases from V and 9 bases from J; bases unmatched to any gene: 10. CDR3 length equals 16 residues. The DNA for the CDR3 is TGCGCCAGCAGCTTGGGGAGTAGCGGGAGACTAGGTGAGCAGTTCTTC. It specifies CASSLGSSGRLGEQFF.

This clone has just one count. V and J are TRBV10-3 and TRBJ2-2; the match to TRBD1 covers 9 bases. Unmatched junction bases numbered 8, after V lost 2 bases and J lost 7 bases. This CDR3 spans 16 amino acids. From germline, CDR1 is ENHRY and CDR2 SYGVKD. CDR3 in DNA: TGTGCCATCAGTGAGATGGGGACAGGGTCGGGCGGGGAGCTGTTTTTT. Translation: CAISEMGTGSGGELFF.

The V gene is TRBV6-1, the J gene TRBJ1-5; no clear D gene. This CDR3 is 11 amino acids long. The V and J ends lost 8 bases and 4 bases respectively, with 6 bases between them. Germline CDR1 is MNHNS and CDR2 is SASEGT. For the CDR3, the DNA is TGTGCCAGCGGACTAAATCAGCCCCAGCATTTT. Translating gives CASGLNQPQHF.

The chain combines TRBV5-1 with TRBJ2-2; possibly TRBD2 for D (6 bases). Trimming cost V 0 bases and J 1 base, with 10 bases left between them. The germline CDR1 and CDR2 sequences are SGHRS and YFSETQ. The CDR3 runs to 16 residues. In DNA form, the CDR3 reads TGCGCCAGCAGCTTGGAGGCGGGAATGAACACCGGGGAGCTGTTTTTT. It specifies CASSLEAGMNTGELFF.

In nucleotides, the CDR3 is TGTGCCAGCAACCCAGCCCGGGACTACTCCTACAATGAGCAGTTCTTC. This encodes CASNPARDYSYNEQFF. V gene TRBV27 combines with J gene TRBJ2-1; TRBD2 matches 7 bases. V shed 7 bases, J shed 0 bases, and the junction held 9 bases outside the gene matches. The germline gives CDR1 MNHEY, CDR2 SMNVEV (reference sequence). This CDR3 has 16 residues.

There are a few counts of this clone. The chain recombines TRBV25-1 with TRBJ2-7, with a weak D call TRBD2 (6 bases). V lost 5 bases, J lost 4 bases, and 15 bases lay in between. Per the germline V gene, CDR1 is MGHDK and CDR2 is SYGVNS. The CDR3 is 14 amino acids. The chain's CDR3 is CASSYLEGRYEQYF. The CDR3 nucleotides read TGTGCCAGCAGTTACTTGGAGGGCAGGTACGAGCAGTACTTC.

The rearrangement uses TRBV5-1 and TRBJ2-7, with 10 bases that match TRBD2. Germline CDR1 reads SGHRS; CDR2 reads YFSETQ. The J segment lost 3 bases and the V segment lost 0 bases, leaving 6 bases of the junction unmatched. The length of the CDR3 is 16 residues. For the CDR3, the DNA is TGCGCCAGCAGCTTGGATTGGTCTAGCGGGAGCTACGAGCAGTACTTC. Translated: CASSLDWSSGSYEQYF.